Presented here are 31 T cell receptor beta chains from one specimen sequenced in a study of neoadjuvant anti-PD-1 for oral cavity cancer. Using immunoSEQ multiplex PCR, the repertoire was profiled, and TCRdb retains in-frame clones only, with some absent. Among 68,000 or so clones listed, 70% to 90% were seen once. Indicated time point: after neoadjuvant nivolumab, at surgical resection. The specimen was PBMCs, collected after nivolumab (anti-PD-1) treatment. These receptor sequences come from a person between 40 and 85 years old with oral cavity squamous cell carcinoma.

CDR3 nucleotides: TGTGCCAGCAGTCCCCGGGACAGGGTGACAGATACGCAGTATTTT. This codes for CASSPRDRVTDTQYF. This rearrangement joins TRBV6-5 to TRBJ2-3; the match to TRBD1 covers 9 bases. Trimming at V came to 5 bases and at J to 3 bases, leaving 6 bases not matched to a gene. The germline CDR1 and CDR2 sequences are MNHEY and SVGAGI. The CDR3 has 15 residues.

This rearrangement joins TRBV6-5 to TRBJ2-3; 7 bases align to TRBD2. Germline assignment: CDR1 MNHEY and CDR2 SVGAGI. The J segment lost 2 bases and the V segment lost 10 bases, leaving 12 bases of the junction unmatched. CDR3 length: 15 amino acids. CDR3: CATSVAGPSTDTQYF. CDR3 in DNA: TGTGCCACCAGCGTAGCGGGCCCTTCCACAGATACGCAGTATTTT.

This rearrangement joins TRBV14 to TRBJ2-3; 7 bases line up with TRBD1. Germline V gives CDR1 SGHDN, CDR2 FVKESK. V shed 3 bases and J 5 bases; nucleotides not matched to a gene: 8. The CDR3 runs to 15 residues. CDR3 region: CASSHRQGEGDTQYF. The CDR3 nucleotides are TGTGCCAGCAGCCACAGACAGGGCGAAGGAGATACGCAGTATTTT.

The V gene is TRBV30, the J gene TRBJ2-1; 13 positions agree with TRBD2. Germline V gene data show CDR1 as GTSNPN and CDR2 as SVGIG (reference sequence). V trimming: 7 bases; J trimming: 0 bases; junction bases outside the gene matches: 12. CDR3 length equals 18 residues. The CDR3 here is CAFRPGTSGIVSYNEQFF. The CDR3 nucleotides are TGTGCCTTTCGACCTGGGACTAGCGGGATCGTCTCCTACAATGAGCAGTTCTTC.

The CDR3 reads CASTPGQGNTGELFF. The CDR3 bases are TGCGCCAGCACCCCGGGACAGGGGAACACCGGGGAGCTGTTTTTT. The chain uses TRBV5-1 and TRBJ2-2; the match to TRBD1 covers 9 bases. Trimming cost V 6 bases and J 1 base; bases outside gene matches: 4. The CDR3 sequence is 15 residues long. CDR1 and CDR2 from the germline V gene are SGHRS and YFSETQ.

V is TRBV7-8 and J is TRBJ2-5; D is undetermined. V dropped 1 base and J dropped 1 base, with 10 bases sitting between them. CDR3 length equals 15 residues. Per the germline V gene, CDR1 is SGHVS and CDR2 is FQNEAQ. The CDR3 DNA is TGTGCCAGCAGCTTAGGTGCTGGCAGCCAAGAGACCCAGTACTTC. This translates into CASSLGAGSQETQYF. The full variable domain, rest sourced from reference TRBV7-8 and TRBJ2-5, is GAGVSQSPRYKVAKRGQDVALRCDPISGHVSLFWYQQALGQGPEFLTYFQNEAQLDKSGLPSDRFFAERPEGSVSTLKIQRTQQEDSAVYLCASSLGAGSQETQYFGPGTRLLVL.

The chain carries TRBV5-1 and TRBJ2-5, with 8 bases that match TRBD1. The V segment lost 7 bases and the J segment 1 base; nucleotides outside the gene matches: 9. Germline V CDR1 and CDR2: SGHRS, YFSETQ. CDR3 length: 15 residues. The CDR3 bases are TGCGCCAGCGGATCCAAGGGACAGGTCCAAGAGACCCAGTACTTC. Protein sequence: CASGSKGQVQETQYF.

CDR3 protein: CASSLDTSGSGEQYF. CDR3 sequence (DNA): TGCGCCAGCAGCTTGGATACTAGCGGGAGCGGGGAGCAGTACTTC. V gene TRBV5-1 combines with J gene TRBJ2-7; TRBD2 matches 11 bases. Germline V gives CDR1 SGHRS, CDR2 YFSETQ. The CDR3 is 15 amino acids. V lost 0 bases to trimming and J lost 7 bases; unmatched junction nucleotides: 6.

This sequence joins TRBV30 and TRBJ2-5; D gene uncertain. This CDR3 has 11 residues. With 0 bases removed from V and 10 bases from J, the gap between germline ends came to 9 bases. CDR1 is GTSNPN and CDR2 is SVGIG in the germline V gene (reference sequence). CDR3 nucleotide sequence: TGTGCCTGGAGTGTACATAGCCTCCAGTACTTC. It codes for CAWSVHSLQYF.

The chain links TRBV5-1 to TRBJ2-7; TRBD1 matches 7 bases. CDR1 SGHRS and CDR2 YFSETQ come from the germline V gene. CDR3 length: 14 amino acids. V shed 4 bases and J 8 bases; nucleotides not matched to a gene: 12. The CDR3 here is CASSTGQAPFKQYF. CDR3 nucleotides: TGCGCCAGCAGCACCGGACAGGCCCCCTTTAAGCAGTACTTC.

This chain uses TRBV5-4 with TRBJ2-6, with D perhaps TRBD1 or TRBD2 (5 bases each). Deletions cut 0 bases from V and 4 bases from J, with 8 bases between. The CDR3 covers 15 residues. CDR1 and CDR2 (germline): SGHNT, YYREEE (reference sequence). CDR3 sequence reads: CASSLGGSGANVLTF. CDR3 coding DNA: TGTGCCAGCAGCTTGGGGGGGTCCGGGGCCAACGTCCTGACTTTC.

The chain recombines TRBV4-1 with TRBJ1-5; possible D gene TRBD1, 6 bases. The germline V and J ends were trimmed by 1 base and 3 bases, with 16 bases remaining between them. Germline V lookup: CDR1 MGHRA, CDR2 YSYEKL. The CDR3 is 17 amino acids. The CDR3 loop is CASSQAPGAGYNQPQHF. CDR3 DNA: TGCGCCAGCAGCCAAGCCCCAGGGGCGGGATACAATCAGCCCCAGCATTTT.

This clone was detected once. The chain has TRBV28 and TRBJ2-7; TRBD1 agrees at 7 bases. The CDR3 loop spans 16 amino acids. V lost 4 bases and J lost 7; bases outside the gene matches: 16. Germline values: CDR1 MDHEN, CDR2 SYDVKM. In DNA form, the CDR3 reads TGTGCCAGCAGTTCCCCCGGGACAGTCAAGACGGGAGAGCAGTACTTC. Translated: CASSSPGTVKTGEQYF.

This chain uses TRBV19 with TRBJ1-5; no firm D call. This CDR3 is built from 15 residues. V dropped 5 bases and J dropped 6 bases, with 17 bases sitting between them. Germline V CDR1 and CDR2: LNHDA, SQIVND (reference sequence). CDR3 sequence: CASSLKLVEGQPQHF. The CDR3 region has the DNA TGTGCCAGTAGTCTCAAACTTGTGGAGGGTCAGCCCCAGCATTTT.

DNA of the CDR3: TGTGCCACCAGCAGAGATTATTCGGGACTCTCAAAACCCACAGATACGCAGTATTTT. It codes for CATSRDYSGLSKPTDTQYF. The gene calls are TRBV15 and TRBJ2-3, with D possibly TRBD2 on 6 matching bases. V lost 0 bases to trimming and J lost 2 bases, with 21 bases between them. CDR3 length: 19 residues. Germline V gene sequence: CDR1 LNHNV, CDR2 YYDKDF (reference sequence).

The CDR3 loop is CASSVVAGGPLENEQFF. Written as DNA, the CDR3 is TGTGCCAGCAGCGTGGTAGCGGGAGGGCCGTTGGAAAATGAGCAGTTCTTC. This chain uses TRBV9 with TRBJ2-1, with 11 bases lining up with TRBD2. Germline V gene data show CDR1 as SGDLS and CDR2 as YYNGEE. The CDR3 totals 17 residues. V shed 2 bases, J shed 7 bases, and the junction held 11 bases outside the gene matches.

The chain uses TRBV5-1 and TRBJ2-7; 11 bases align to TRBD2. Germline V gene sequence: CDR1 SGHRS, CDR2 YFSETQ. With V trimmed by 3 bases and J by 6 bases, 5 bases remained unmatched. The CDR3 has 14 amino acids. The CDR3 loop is CASSSGLAGAEQYF. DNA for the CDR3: TGCGCCAGCAGCTCTGGACTAGCGGGCGCCGAGCAGTACTTC.

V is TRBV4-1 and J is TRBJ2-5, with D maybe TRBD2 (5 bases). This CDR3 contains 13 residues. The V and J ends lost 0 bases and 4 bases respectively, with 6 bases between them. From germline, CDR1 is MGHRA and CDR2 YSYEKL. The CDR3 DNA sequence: TGCGCCAGCAGCCAAGACGCGGGAGAGACCCAGTACTTC. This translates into CASSQDAGETQYF.

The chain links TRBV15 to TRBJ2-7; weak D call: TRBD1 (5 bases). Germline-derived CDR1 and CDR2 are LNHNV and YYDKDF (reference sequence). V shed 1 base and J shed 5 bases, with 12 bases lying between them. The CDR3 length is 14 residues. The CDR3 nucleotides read TGTGCCACCAGCAGAGGACAGAATGAGGACGAGCAGTACTTC. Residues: CATSRGQNEDEQYF.

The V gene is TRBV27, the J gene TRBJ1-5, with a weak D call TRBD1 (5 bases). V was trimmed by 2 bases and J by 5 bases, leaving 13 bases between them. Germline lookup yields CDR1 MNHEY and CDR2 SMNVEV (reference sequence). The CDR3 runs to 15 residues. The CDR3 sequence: CASSLIGAGDQPQHF. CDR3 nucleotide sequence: TGTGCCAGCAGTTTAATTGGGGCAGGAGATCAGCCCCAGCATTTT.

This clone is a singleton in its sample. The CDR3 DNA reads TGCAGTGCAGACGACAGGCGACAGTTCTTC. Its translation: CSADDRRQFF. The V gene is TRBV20-1, the J gene TRBJ2-1; D might be TRBD1 (6 bases). This CDR3 has 10 residues. Germline V gives CDR1 DFQATT, CDR2 SNEGSKA (reference sequence). V shed 6 bases and J shed 13 bases, with 13 bases lying between them.

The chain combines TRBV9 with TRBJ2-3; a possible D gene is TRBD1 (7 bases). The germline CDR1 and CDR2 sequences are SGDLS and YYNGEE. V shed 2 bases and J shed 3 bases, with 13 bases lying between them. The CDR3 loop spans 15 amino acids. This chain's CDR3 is CASSVGGRGTDTQYF. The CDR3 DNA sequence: TGTGCCAGCAGCGTGGGGGGCAGGGGGACAGATACGCAGTATTTT.

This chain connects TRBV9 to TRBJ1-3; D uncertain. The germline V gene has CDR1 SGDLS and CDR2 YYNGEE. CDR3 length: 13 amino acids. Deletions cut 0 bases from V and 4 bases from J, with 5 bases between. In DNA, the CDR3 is TGTGCCAGCAGCGTAGATGGAGGAAACACCATATATTTT. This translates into CASSVDGGNTIYF.

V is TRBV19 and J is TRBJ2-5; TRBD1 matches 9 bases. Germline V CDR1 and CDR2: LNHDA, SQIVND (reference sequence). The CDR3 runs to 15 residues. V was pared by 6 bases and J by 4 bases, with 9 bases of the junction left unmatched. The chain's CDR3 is CASRDRGSGGETQYF. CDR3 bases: TGTGCCAGTAGAGACAGGGGGAGTGGGGGAGAGACCCAGTACTTC. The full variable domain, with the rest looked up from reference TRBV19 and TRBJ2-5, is DGGITQSPKYLFRKEGQNVTLSCEQNLNHDAMYWYRQDPGQGLRLIYYSQIVNDFQKGDIAEGYSVSREKKESFPLTVTSAQKNPTAFYLCASRDRGSGGETQYFGPGTRLLVL.

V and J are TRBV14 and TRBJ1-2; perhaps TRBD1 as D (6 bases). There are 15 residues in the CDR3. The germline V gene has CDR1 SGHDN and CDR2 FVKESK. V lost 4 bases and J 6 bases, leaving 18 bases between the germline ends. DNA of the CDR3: TGTGCCAGCAGCCCTCTAGGACAGTCCCTAAATGGCTACACCTTC. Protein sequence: CASSPLGQSLNGYTF.

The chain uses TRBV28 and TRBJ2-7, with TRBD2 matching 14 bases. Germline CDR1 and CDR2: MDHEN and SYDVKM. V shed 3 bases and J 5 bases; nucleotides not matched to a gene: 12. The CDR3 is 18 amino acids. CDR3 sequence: CASSLRDLGLAGAHEQYF. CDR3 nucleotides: TGTGCCAGCAGTTTGAGGGACCTGGGACTAGCGGGAGCTCACGAGCAGTACTTC.

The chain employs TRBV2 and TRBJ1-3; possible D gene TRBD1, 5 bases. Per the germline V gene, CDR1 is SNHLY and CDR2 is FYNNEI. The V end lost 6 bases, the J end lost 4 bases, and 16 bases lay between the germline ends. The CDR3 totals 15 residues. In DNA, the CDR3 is TGTGCCAGCAGGGCCCAGGGCCGTTTGGGAAACACCATATATTTT. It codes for CASRAQGRLGNTIYF. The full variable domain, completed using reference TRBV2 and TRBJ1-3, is EPEVTQTPSHQVTQMGQEVILRCVPISNHLYFYWYRQILGQKVEFLVSFYNNEISEKSEIFDDQFSVERPDGSNFTLKIRSTKLEDSAMYFCASRAQGRLGNTIYFGEGSWLTVV.

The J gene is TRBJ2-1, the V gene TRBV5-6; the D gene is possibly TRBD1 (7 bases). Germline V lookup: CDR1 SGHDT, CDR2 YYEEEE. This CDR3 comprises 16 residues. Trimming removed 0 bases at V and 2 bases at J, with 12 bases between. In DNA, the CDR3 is TGTGCCAGCAGCTTGGTTGGAGGGGGCGCCTACAATGAGCAGTTCTTC. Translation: CASSLVGGGAYNEQFF.

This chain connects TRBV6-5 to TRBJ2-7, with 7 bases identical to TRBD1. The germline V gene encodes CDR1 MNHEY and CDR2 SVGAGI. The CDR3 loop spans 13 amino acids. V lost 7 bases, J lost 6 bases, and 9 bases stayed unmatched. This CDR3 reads CASTSRPGGEQYF. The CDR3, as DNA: TGTGCCAGCACGTCGCGCCCAGGGGGCGAGCAGTACTTC.

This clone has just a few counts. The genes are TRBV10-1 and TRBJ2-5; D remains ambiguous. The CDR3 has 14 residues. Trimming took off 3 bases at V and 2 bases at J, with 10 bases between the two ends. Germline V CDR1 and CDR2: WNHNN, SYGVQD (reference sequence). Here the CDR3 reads CASSDDGWQETQYF. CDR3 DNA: TGCGCCAGCAGTGACGACGGGTGGCAAGAGACCCAGTACTTC.

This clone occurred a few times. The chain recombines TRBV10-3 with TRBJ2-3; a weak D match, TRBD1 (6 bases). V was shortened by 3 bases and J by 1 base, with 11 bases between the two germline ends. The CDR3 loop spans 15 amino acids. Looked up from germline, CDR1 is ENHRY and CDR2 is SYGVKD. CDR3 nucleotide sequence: TGTGCCATCAGTGATACAGGGTCCCGCACAGATACGCAGTATTTT. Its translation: CAISDTGSRTDTQYF.